One and the same sample provided the 25 T cell receptor beta chains below, sequenced in a study of cytomegalovirus exposure and HLA in healthy donors. Repertoires were generated with immunoSEQ multiplex PCR, while TCRdb's copy carries only in-frame clones and drops some. The table has 150,000 to 200,000 clones, about nine tenths seen once. The sample comprised PBMCs. The source is a man aged 18-30 years in good health and CMV-seropositive.

With regard to this clone: One end of the junction fails to match germline, which may point to a read error. The V and J genes are TRBV7-7 and TRBJ2-1; the match to TRBD2 covers 10 bases. The CDR3 contains 15 residues. Per the germline V gene, CDR1 is SSHAT and CDR2 is FNYEAQ (reference sequence). CDR3 DNA sequence: TGTGCTAGCAGCTTCGGCAGCGGGAGGGCCGGGGAGCAGTTCTTC. Translation gives CASSFGSGRAGEQFF.

V usage is TRBV4-3 and J usage is TRBJ2-1; D is perhaps TRBD1 (7 bases). From germline, CDR1 is LGHNA and CDR2 YSLEER. This CDR3 has 15 amino acids. With 1 base removed from V and 4 bases from J, the gap between germline ends came to 11 bases. CDR3 amino acids: CASSQVQGGYNEQFF. CDR3 sequence (DNA): TGCGCCAGCAGCCAAGTGCAGGGGGGATACAATGAGCAGTTCTTC.

This sequence joins TRBV2 and TRBJ1-1; perhaps TRBD1 as D (5 bases). V gave up 4 bases and J gave up 0 bases, with 9 bases separating them. There are 14 residues in the CDR3. Germline assignment: CDR1 SNHLY and CDR2 FYNNEI. CDR3 coding DNA: TGTGCCAGCAGTGGGACAAGTATGAACACTGAAGCTTTCTTT. Residues: CASSGTSMNTEAFF.

The J gene is TRBJ2-3, the V gene TRBV5-6, with unresolved D. The CDR3 totals 13 residues. V dropped 0 bases and J dropped 8 bases, with 10 bases sitting between them. CDR1 and CDR2 (germline): SGHDT, YYEEEE. The CDR3 coding sequence is TGTGCCAGCAGCTTGGGTGGGCCCGGTACGCAGTATTTT. Protein sequence: CASSLGGPGTQYF.

The V and J genes are TRBV7-9 and TRBJ1-1, with a tentative D call TRBD1 (6 bases). This CDR3 has 14 amino acids. Between the trimmed V and J ends, which lost 5 bases and 4 bases, there was a span of 14 bases. Germline-derived CDR1 and CDR2 are SEHNR and FQNEAQ (reference sequence). The CDR3 protein is CASSRRDRSTEAFF. DNA of the CDR3: TGTGCCAGCAGCCGACGAGACAGGAGCACTGAAGCTTTCTTT.

The chain couples TRBV6-5 to TRBJ1-5; 7 bases match TRBD1. Germline trimming cut 10 bases from V and 0 bases from J; bases unmatched to any gene: 6. CDR3 length: 14 amino acids. CDR1 is MNHEY and CDR2 is SVGAGI in the germline V gene. The CDR3 region is CANRTGYSNQPQHF. For the CDR3, the DNA is TGTGCCAACCGGACAGGTTATAGCAATCAGCCCCAGCATTTT.

The rearrangement joins TRBV7-9 to TRBJ2-7, with no clear D. Between the trimmed V and J ends, which lost 1 base and 6 bases, there was a span of 10 bases. Germline values: CDR1 SEHNR, CDR2 FQNEAQ (reference sequence). The CDR3 has 13 amino acids. CDR3 sequence reads: CASSLDSGFEQYF. The CDR3 DNA reads TGTGCCAGCAGCTTAGACAGTGGGTTCGAGCAGTACTTC. Filled out from reference TRBV7-9 and TRBJ2-7, the complete variable domain reads DTGVSQNPRHKITKRGQNVTFRCDPISEHNRLYWYRQTLGQGPEFLTYFQNEAQLEKSRLLSDRFSAERPKGSFSTLEIQRTEQGDSAMYLCASSLDSGFEQYFGPGTRLTVT.

This clone was recorded only once. CDR3 DNA: TGCGCCGCGGGCCCGGACGGTTCGAACACCGGGGAGCTGTTTTTT. Translation gives CAAGPDGSNTGELFF. V and J are TRBV5-1 and TRBJ2-2; possibly TRBD2 for D (5 bases). This CDR3 comprises 15 residues. The germline V and J ends were trimmed by 10 bases and 0 bases, with 16 bases remaining between them. Germline V gene lookup returns CDR1 SGHRS and CDR2 YFSETQ.

About this clone: This sample also contains other DNA sequences that code for the same CDR3. This sequence joins TRBV6-5 and TRBJ1-1, with 7 bases lining up with TRBD1. CDR3 length equals 11 residues. Germline V gives CDR1 MNHEY, CDR2 SVGAGI. With 6 bases clipped from V and 6 bases from J, the junction kept 1 base outside the gene matches. The CDR3, as DNA: TGTGCCAGCAGCCAGGGGGCTGAAGCTTTCTTT. It is translated as CASSQGAEAFF.

The chain employs TRBV30 and TRBJ2-7, with 13 nucleotides matching TRBD2. The CDR3 has 17 amino acids. Germline V CDR1 and CDR2: GTSNPN, SVGIG (reference sequence). V lost 2 bases to trimming and J lost 2 bases; unmatched junction nucleotides: 9. This chain's CDR3 is CAWSFIWGLAGTYEQYF. In nucleotides, the CDR3 is TGTGCCTGGAGTTTTATTTGGGGACTAGCGGGAACCTACGAGCAGTACTTC.

The chain recombines TRBV4-3 with TRBJ2-1; 9 nucleotides align to TRBD1. The germline CDR1 and CDR2 sequences are LGHNA and YSLEER. J gave up 3 bases and V 8 bases, and 8 bases lay outside the gene matches. The CDR3 is 15 residues long. The CDR3 spells CASQIDRGIYNEQFF. The CDR3 nucleotides read TGCGCCAGCCAGATAGACAGGGGGATCTACAATGAGCAGTTCTTC.

Worth noting for this clone: This sample also contains other DNA sequences that code for the same CDR3. The chain links TRBV7-2 to TRBJ1-2; possibly TRBD1 for D (6 bases). The CDR3 runs 12 residues. CDR1 is SGHTA and CDR2 is FQGNSA in the germline V gene. The germline V and J ends were trimmed by 5 bases and 5 bases, with 9 bases remaining between them. The CDR3 coding sequence is TGTGCCAGCAGCCTAACAGGGTATGGCTACACCTTC. Its translation: CASSLTGYGYTF.

The chain recombines TRBV5-1 with TRBJ1-4; D uncertain. CDR3 length: 16 amino acids. CDR1 and CDR2 from the germline V gene are SGHRS and YFSETQ. V was clipped by 4 bases and J by 0 bases, with 13 bases between them. The CDR3 DNA reads TGCGCCAGCAGCCCCGGTAACGGTGCAACTAATGAAAAACTGTTTTTT. It specifies CASSPGNGATNEKLFF. Drawing the rest from reference TRBV5-1 and TRBJ1-4, the complete variable domain is KAGVTQTPRYLIKTRGQQVTLSCSPISGHRSVSWYQQTPGQGLQFLFEYFSETQRNKGNFPGRFSGRQFSNSRSEMNVSTLELGDSALYLCASSPGNGATNEKLFFGSGTQLSVL.

This chain connects TRBV13 to TRBJ2-1; 14 nucleotides line up with TRBD2. CDR1 and CDR2 (germline): PRHDT, FYEKMQ (reference sequence). Trimming took 10 bases from V and 6 from J; bases not matched to a gene: 5. There are 14 residues in the CDR3. DNA of the CDR3: TGTGCCACCGCGACTAGCGGGAGGGCCAATGAGCAGTTCTTC. Translation gives CATATSGRANEQFF.

There are a few counts of this clone. The chain combines TRBV28 with TRBJ1-5; D might be TRBD1 (6 bases). Trimming shortened V by 2 bases and J by 3 bases, and 17 bases separated the two germline ends. Looked up from germline, CDR1 is MDHEN and CDR2 is SYDVKM. CDR3 length: 17 residues. The CDR3 region has the DNA TGTGCCAGCAGTTTACCCCCGGGAGGGGGAATCAATCAGCCCCAGCATTTT. Translated: CASSLPPGGGINQPQHF.

The chain links TRBV28 to TRBJ1-5; D might be TRBD1 (5 bases). From germline, CDR1 is MDHEN and CDR2 SYDVKM. The CDR3 contains 18 residues. V was pared by 6 bases and J by 5 bases, with 26 bases between. The DNA of the CDR3 is TGTGCCAGCAGAGATTGGTATGGGTCGGGGGTTAAGGATCAGCCCCAGCATTTT. It specifies CASRDWYGSGVKDQPQHF.

A few counts support this clone. This chain uses TRBV5-1 with TRBJ2-7; D is ambiguous. Per germline, CDR1 SGHRS and CDR2 YFSETQ. The CDR3 runs to 15 residues. The V gene lost 0 bases and the J gene lost 8 bases, with 18 bases spanning the gap. This CDR3 is CASSLGGTYLRKQYF. The CDR3 DNA reads as TGCGCCAGCAGCTTGGGAGGAACATACCTACGAAAGCAGTACTTC.

The V call is TRBV27, the J call TRBJ1-1; D is uncertain. The germline V and J ends were trimmed by 6 bases and 1 base, with 9 bases remaining between them. The CDR3 has 13 amino acids. Germline V CDR1 and CDR2: MNHEY, SMNVEV (reference sequence). CDR3: CASRIQRNTEAFF. The CDR3 nucleotides read TGTGCCAGCAGAATACAGAGGAACACTGAAGCTTTCTTT.

In this sample, this clone turned up a few times. The gene calls are TRBV7-9 and TRBJ1-1; D is unresolved. This CDR3 region has 13 residues. Germline V gene data show CDR1 as SEHNR and CDR2 as FQNEAQ (reference sequence). The ends were cut back, 5 bases at V and 3 bases at J, with 10 bases in the middle. As DNA, the CDR3 is TGTGCCAGCAGCCCGGCGGTATACACTGAAGCTTTCTTT. Translated, it gives CASSPAVYTEAFF.

This clone was seen once. This rearrangement joins TRBV4-3 to TRBJ2-1, with D maybe TRBD2 (7 bases). V was pared by 1 base and J by 5 bases, with 12 bases between. From germline, CDR1 is LGHNA and CDR2 YSLEER. The CDR3 is 15 amino acids. CDR3 region: CASSQGRGPNNEQFF. The CDR3 DNA follows: TGCGCCAGCAGCCAAGGGCGGGGGCCCAACAATGAGCAGTTCTTC.

This sequence joins TRBV19 and TRBJ1-1; 9 bases match TRBD1. The J segment lost 0 bases and the V segment lost 8 bases, leaving 7 bases of the junction unmatched. Germline loops: CDR1 LNHDA, CDR2 SQIVND (reference sequence). The CDR3 sequence is 15 residues long. The CDR3 protein is CASDRTGAMNTEAFF. Here the CDR3 DNA reads TGTGCCAGTGATAGGACAGGGGCAATGAACACTGAAGCTTTCTTT.

The chain combines TRBV30 with TRBJ1-2; 7 bases fit TRBD1. The CDR3 has 12 residues. Germline lookup yields CDR1 GTSNPN and CDR2 SVGIG (reference sequence). V lost 2 bases to trimming and J lost 4 bases; unmatched junction nucleotides: 1. The CDR3 is CAWSPGGYGYTF. The CDR3 DNA follows: TGTGCCTGGAGTCCAGGGGGCTATGGCTACACCTTC.

This chain links TRBV5-4 with TRBJ2-1; D might be TRBD1 (6 bases). CDR1 and CDR2 from the germline V gene are SGHNT and YYREEE (reference sequence). This CDR3 is 16 amino acids long. V was trimmed by 4 bases and J by 2 bases, leaving 16 bases between them. The CDR3 nucleotides are TGTGCCAGCAGCCGTCCCGGACAGAACACCTACAATGAGCAGTTCTTC. Translating gives CASSRPGQNTYNEQFF.

The chain has TRBV5-6 and TRBJ2-1; D uncertain. V lost 0 bases and J 12 bases, leaving 7 bases between the germline ends. There are 11 residues in the CDR3. Germline assignment: CDR1 SGHDT and CDR2 YYEEEE. The CDR3 coding sequence is TGTGCCAGCAGCTTGGGCGGTCCGCAGTTCTTC. Protein sequence: CASSLGGPQFF.

This clone was recorded many times. The sample holds other DNA sequences that translate to the same CDR3. The chain uses TRBV13 and TRBJ1-1; 8 bases line up with TRBD1. The CDR3 has 14 residues. Germline CDR1 is PRHDT and CDR2 is FYEKMQ (reference sequence). With 3 bases clipped from V and 2 bases from J, the junction kept 2 bases outside the gene matches. CDR3 in DNA: TGTGCCAGCAGCTTCGGGACAGGTAACACTGAAGCTTTCTTT. Translating it yields CASSFGTGNTEAFF.